This TCR beta chain is from a study of blood T cell repertoires in COVID-19. Study in general: Sources were T cells, B-cell-depleted T cells, or PBMCs; the material itself was cDNA or gDNA.

V gave up 5 bases and J gave up 7 bases; unmatched junction bases: 8. CDR3 length: 15 amino acids. Germline CDR1 and CDR2: PRHDT and FYEKMQ (reference sequence). The repertoire was sequenced with immunoSEQ multiplex PCR; TCRdb's copy has only in-frame clones and lacks some. The sample carries around 300,000 clones, just over 90% recorded once. This sequence joins TRBV13 and TRBJ1-6; 7 positions match TRBD1. The sequenced sample was peripheral blood. This sequence originates from a woman in her thirties with COVID-19, enrolled during active disease. This chain's CDR3 is CASSTTGEENSPLHF. The CDR3 nucleotides read TGTGCCAGCAGCACTACAGGGGAGGAAAATTCACCCCTCCACTTT.